The source of this TCR beta chain is a study of blood T cell repertoires in COVID-19. On the study more broadly: Acute-phase and convalescent COVID-19 samples originated in the United States, Italy and Spain. Sample material is recorded as cDNA or gDNA derived from T cells, B-cell-depleted T cells, or PBMCs.

Per the original methods: Nucleated cell counts were estimated from reference gene primer amplification. Clones were sequenced by immunoSEQ multiplex PCR, and TCRdb holds only the in-frame ones, with some missing. From that table come the V and J calls and clone size; the DNA was used to work out D and trimming. The table shows some 670,000 clones, with 75% to 90% occurring only once. Looked up from germline, CDR1 is SGHKS and CDR2 is YYEKEE (reference sequence). The CDR3 spans 12 residues. V shed 3 bases and J shed 7 bases, with 10 bases lying between them. The sequence derives from a woman younger than 35 with acute or convalescent COVID-19. This sequence joins TRBV5-5 and TRBJ1-1; no definite D call. Sequencing used peripheral blood. The DNA of the CDR3 is TGTGCCAGCAGCTCGCACGGTTTTGAAGCTTTCTTT. Amino acids: CASSSHGFEAFF.